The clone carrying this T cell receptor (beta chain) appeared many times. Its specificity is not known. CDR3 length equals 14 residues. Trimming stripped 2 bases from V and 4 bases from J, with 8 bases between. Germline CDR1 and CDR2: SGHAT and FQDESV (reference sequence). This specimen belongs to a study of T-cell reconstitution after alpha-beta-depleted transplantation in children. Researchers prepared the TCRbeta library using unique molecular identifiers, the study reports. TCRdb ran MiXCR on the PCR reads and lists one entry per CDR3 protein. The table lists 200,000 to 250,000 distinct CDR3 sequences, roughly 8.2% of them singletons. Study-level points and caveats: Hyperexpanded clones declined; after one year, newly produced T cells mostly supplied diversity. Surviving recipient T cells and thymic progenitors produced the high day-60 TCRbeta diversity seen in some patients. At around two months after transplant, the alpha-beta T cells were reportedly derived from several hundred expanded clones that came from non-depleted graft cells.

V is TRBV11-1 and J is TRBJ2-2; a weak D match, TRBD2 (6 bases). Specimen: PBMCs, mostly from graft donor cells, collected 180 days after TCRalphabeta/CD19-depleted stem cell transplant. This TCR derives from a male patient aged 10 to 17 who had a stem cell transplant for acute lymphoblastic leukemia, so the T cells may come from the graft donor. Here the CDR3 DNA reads TGTGCCAGCAGCTTACAGGGAGGCACCGGGGAGCTGTTTTTT. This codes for CASSLQGGTGELFF.